This T cell receptor beta chain was found in a study of Graves' ophthalmopathy and Graves' hyperthyroidism. General observations from the study: Clonotypes were expanded in thyroid at above 0.001 frequency, and most also appeared in blood.

CDR3 length: 15 residues. Unmatched junction bases numbered 7, after V lost 0 bases and J lost 5 bases. The germline V gene has CDR1 DFQATT and CDR2 SNEGSKA (reference sequence). This clonotype was recorded a few times. Its matching antigen is unknown. Ophthalmopathy donors showed moderate-to-severe activity, CAS ≥3, NOSPECS ≥4 and a duration under 3 months. Using RNA transcripts, the TCR beta CDR3 regions were amplified. Investigators did first-round RT-PCR with HTBI primers, then second-round multiplex PCR. TCRdb recomputed calls from the multiplex PCR reads with MiXCR, one row per CDR3 protein. The sample has 200,000 to 300,000 distinct CDR3 sequences; around 42% are singletons.

This TCR derives from an adult man with Graves' ophthalmopathy. The chain recombines TRBV20-1 with TRBJ2-5; 9 bases map to TRBD2. The sample consisted of peripheral blood. The CDR3 nucleotides are TGCAGTGCTAGAGATCAGGCGGGGGGGTCTGAGACCCAGTACTTC. It is translated as CSARDQAGGSETQYF.